Each of the 30 T cell receptor beta chains below was sequenced from the same sample in a study of cytomegalovirus exposure and HLA in healthy donors. Method: immunoSEQ multiplex PCR; TCRdb's copy keeps in-frame clones and lacks some. The sample has about 160,000 clones; roughly nine tenths are singletons. The sequenced material came from PBMCs. Receptors were obtained from a woman under 30 in good health and CMV-seropositive.

This clone has a single count. This chain joins TRBV2 and TRBJ2-7, with 11 nucleotides matching TRBD2. The V gene end was trimmed by 6 bases and the J gene end by 3 bases; junction bases not matched to a gene: 4. This CDR3 has 14 amino acids. CDR1 is SNHLY, CDR2 FYNNEI, per germline. The CDR3 sequence is CASRGGLAVYEQYF. The CDR3 region has the DNA TGTGCCAGCAGGGGGGGACTAGCGGTCTACGAGCAGTACTTC.

V is TRBV12-5 and J is TRBJ2-1; 8 positions agree with TRBD2. The J segment lost 12 bases and the V segment lost 3 bases, leaving 4 bases of the junction unmatched. Germline V gene lookup returns CDR1 LGHNT and CDR2 FRNRAP. The CDR3 runs to 12 residues. The CDR3 sequence: CASGFGGARQFF. For the CDR3, the DNA is TGTGCTAGTGGTTTCGGGGGGGCCAGGCAGTTCTTC.

The V gene is TRBV5-5, the J gene TRBJ2-7; 12 nucleotides match TRBD2. J gave up 4 bases and V 5 bases, and 4 bases lay outside the gene matches. The CDR3 is 14 residues long. Per the germline V gene, CDR1 is SGHKS and CDR2 is YYEKEE (reference sequence). In nucleotides, the CDR3 is TGTGCCAGCAGTCAACTAGCGGGGGGATACGAGCAGTACTTC. Its translation: CASSQLAGGYEQYF.

This clone was observed a few times. The chain carries TRBV2 and TRBJ1-2; D might be TRBD1 (5 bases). There are 13 residues in the CDR3. Per germline, CDR1 SNHLY and CDR2 FYNNEI. V lost 8 bases and J 6 bases, leaving 16 bases between the germline ends. CDR3 loop: CASHMEGANGYTF. CDR3 in DNA: TGTGCCAGCCATATGGAAGGGGCAAATGGCTACACCTTC.

The chain carries TRBV4-1 and TRBJ2-7; 7 positions match TRBD2. The V segment lost 0 bases and the J segment 0 bases; nucleotides outside the gene matches: 5. CDR1 is MGHRA and CDR2 is YSYEKL in the germline V gene. The CDR3 runs to 16 residues. The CDR3 DNA is TGCGCCAGCAGCCAAGACGGCCAGCGGGGCTCCTACGAGCAGTACTTC. Its protein is CASSQDGQRGSYEQYF.

This sequence joins TRBV6-6 and TRBJ2-7, with 12 bases fitting TRBD1. There are 15 residues in the CDR3. Per the germline V gene, CDR1 is MNHNY and CDR2 is SVGAGI (reference sequence). V lost 2 bases to trimming and J lost 7 bases; unmatched junction nucleotides: 6. The CDR3 DNA follows: TGTGCCAGCAGTTACGGGGGACAGGGGGCAAGGGAGCAGTACTTC. As protein: CASSYGGQGAREQYF.

V gene TRBV20-1 combines with J gene TRBJ2-7; 7 bases are shared with TRBD1. This CDR3 contains 10 residues. The V gene's germline CDR1 is DFQATT and CDR2 SNEGSKA (reference sequence). With V trimmed by 7 bases and J by 4 bases, 1 base remained unmatched. CDR3 sequence reads: CSDRGYEQYF. Here the CDR3 DNA reads TGCAGTGACAGGGGTTACGAGCAGTACTTC.

The V and J genes are TRBV19 and TRBJ1-5, with D perhaps matching TRBD1 (6 bases). Trimming took off 4 bases at V and 0 bases at J, with 13 bases between the two ends. CDR3 length: 16 residues. Looked up from germline, CDR1 is LNHDA and CDR2 is SQIVND (reference sequence). CDR3 sequence: CASSTLTGLSNQPQHF. CDR3 coding DNA: TGTGCCAGTAGTACTCTGACAGGCCTTAGCAATCAGCCCCAGCATTTT.

V and J are TRBV11-2 and TRBJ1-2; 12 bases agree with TRBD1. The CDR3 loop spans 18 amino acids. The V segment lost 4 bases and the J segment 3 bases; nucleotides outside the gene matches: 12. Germline V gives CDR1 SGHAT, CDR2 FQNNGV. The chain's CDR3 is CASSCSPWDRGLHYGYTF. CDR3 nucleotides: TGTGCCAGCAGCTGTTCCCCGTGGGACAGGGGGCTTCACTATGGCTACACCTTC.

The chain employs TRBV4-1 and TRBJ2-5, with a weak D call TRBD2 (6 bases). V lost 4 bases to trimming and J lost 2 bases, with 17 bases between them. This CDR3 is 16 amino acids long. From germline, CDR1 is MGHRA and CDR2 YSYEKL. The CDR3 spells CASSLSGQALQETQYF. CDR3 bases: TGCGCCAGCAGCCTAAGCGGGCAGGCCCTTCAAGAGACCCAGTACTTC.

The CDR3 nucleotides read TGTGCCAGCTACATGGGACAGGGGAAGAGAGCTTTCTTT. Residues: CASYMGQGKRAFF. The V gene is TRBV11-2, the J gene TRBJ1-1, with 10 bases fitting TRBD1. This CDR3 is built from 13 residues. V shed 8 bases and J 10 bases; nucleotides not matched to a gene: 10. In germline, CDR1 is SGHAT, CDR2 FQNNGV.

The gene calls are TRBV11-2 and TRBJ2-3; perhaps TRBD2 as D (7 bases). The V end was cut by 10 bases, the J end by 2 bases, with 19 bases between. The CDR3 totals 15 residues. Germline lookup yields CDR1 SGHAT and CDR2 FQNNGV. The CDR3 spells CATTRGGVDTDTQYF. The CDR3 DNA reads as TGTGCCACCACTAGGGGGGGGGTTGACACAGATACGCAGTATTTT.

The genes are TRBV7-2 and TRBJ1-1; D uncertain. This CDR3 comprises 14 residues. Per germline, CDR1 SGHTA and CDR2 FQGNSA. Trimming left V 5 bases short and J 1 base short, with 11 bases between. The CDR3 protein is CASSTLAGNTEAFF. The CDR3 nucleotides are TGTGCCAGCAGCACCCTGGCGGGGAACACTGAAGCTTTCTTT.

This rearrangement joins TRBV10-3 to TRBJ1-2; D is unresolved. The germline V and J ends were trimmed by 5 bases and 2 bases, with 15 bases remaining between them. There are 15 residues in the CDR3. CDR1 and CDR2 from the germline V gene are ENHRY and SYGVKD. In DNA form, the CDR3 reads TGTGCCATCAGTCCCGACACTGGAGGGAACTATGGCTACACCTTC. Amino acid sequence: CAISPDTGGNYGYTF.

The rearrangement joins TRBV19 to TRBJ2-1, with 12 bases lining up with TRBD2. Germline V CDR1 and CDR2: LNHDA, SQIVND (reference sequence). This CDR3 region has 17 residues. Trimming cost V 0 bases and J 7 bases; bases outside gene matches: 7. The CDR3, as DNA: TGTGCCAGTAGTATAGAGCTAGCGGGAGGGCCGGGTAATGAGCAGTTCTTC. This translates into CASSIELAGGPGNEQFF.

This clone has only one observation. This sequence joins TRBV30 and TRBJ2-3; maybe TRBD2 (6 bases). The CDR3 loop spans 14 amino acids. Germline lookup yields CDR1 GTSNPN and CDR2 SVGIG (reference sequence). V was clipped by 3 bases and J by 4 bases, with 14 bases between them. In DNA, the CDR3 is TGTGCCTGGAGCCTGACTAGTTTGGCAGATACGCAGTATTTT. Its protein product is CAWSLTSLADTQYF.

V usage is TRBV10-3 and J usage is TRBJ1-2; D gene uncertain. The CDR3 has 13 residues. From germline, CDR1 is ENHRY and CDR2 SYGVKD. With 8 bases removed from V and 6 bases from J, the gap between germline ends came to 16 bases. In DNA form, the CDR3 reads TGTGCCATCCGGCAGGCGGGTAGAGATGGCTACACCTTC. Amino acid sequence: CAIRQAGRDGYTF.

The chain is built from TRBV6-1 and TRBJ1-5, with D tentatively TRBD1 (6 bases). Trimming left V 6 bases short and J 4 bases short, with 16 bases between. The CDR3 sequence is 15 residues long. CDR1 and CDR2 from the germline V gene are MNHNS and SASEGT. CDR3 in DNA: TGTGCCAGCAGACAAACAGGGTATAGAAATCAGCCCCAGCATTTT. The encoded protein is CASRQTGYRNQPQHF.

In DNA, the CDR3 is TGTGCCAGCAGCTTAGGGACTAGCGGGAGAACAGATACGCAGTATTTT. This gives the protein CASSLGTSGRTDTQYF. The V call is TRBV7-9, the J call TRBJ2-3, with 13 nucleotides matching TRBD2. Germline trimming cut 1 base from V and 3 bases from J; bases unmatched to any gene: 1. The CDR3 spans 16 residues. Germline CDR1 SEHNR, CDR2 FQNEAQ (reference sequence).

The V call is TRBV4-3, the J call TRBJ2-5; 9 bases are shared with TRBD2. This CDR3 spans 14 amino acids. The trim removed 1 base at V and 5 bases at J, leaving 2 bases unmatched. From germline, CDR1 is LGHNA and CDR2 YSLEER. Here the CDR3 DNA reads TGCGCCAGCAGCCAAGGCGGGAGGGGGGAGACCCAGTACTTC. Translating it yields CASSQGGRGETQYF.

The chain links TRBV30 to TRBJ1-2; no definite D call. V lost 0 bases, J lost 2 bases, and 4 bases lay in between. CDR1 is GTSNPN, CDR2 SVGIG, per germline (reference sequence). The CDR3 length is 12 residues. CDR3 protein: CAWSVRNYGYTF. The CDR3 nucleotides are TGTGCCTGGAGTGTACGGAACTATGGCTACACCTTC.

V gene TRBV27 combines with J gene TRBJ2-4; 9 positions agree with TRBD1. V shed 4 bases, J shed 0 bases, and the junction held 10 bases outside the gene matches. Looked up from germline, CDR1 is MNHEY and CDR2 is SMNVEV (reference sequence). This CDR3 is built from 18 residues. The CDR3 DNA follows: TGTGCCAGCAGTTCCGGGACAGGGATAATTCAAGCCAAAAACATTCAGTACTTC. Residues: CASSSGTGIIQAKNIQYF.

This sequence joins TRBV6-5 and TRBJ2-5; 10 nucleotides match TRBD2. This CDR3 has 16 residues. The germline V gene encodes CDR1 MNHEY and CDR2 SVGAGI. V was clipped by 0 bases and J by 5 bases; unmatched bases: 6. The CDR3, as DNA: TGTGCCAGCAGTTACTCGACAGCGGGGGGGCAGGAGACCCAGTACTTC. Protein product: CASSYSTAGGQETQYF.

The J gene is TRBJ2-2, the V gene TRBV5-6; D call uncertain. Trimming took off 1 base at V and 4 bases at J, with 8 bases between the two ends. Germline V gene data show CDR1 as SGHDT and CDR2 as YYEEEE. The CDR3 is 14 residues long. The CDR3 region has the DNA TGTGCCAGCAGCTTGTGGCTGATCACCGGGGAGCTGTTTTTT. Amino acid sequence: CASSLWLITGELFF.

The CDR3: CASSFIAGENEQYF. As DNA, the CDR3 is TGTGCCAGCAGCTTTATAGCGGGAGAGAACGAGCAGTACTTC. This sequence joins TRBV5-4 and TRBJ2-7; TRBD2 matches 9 bases. Trimming at V came to 2 bases and at J to 5 bases, leaving 5 bases not matched to a gene. CDR3 size: 14 residues. Looked up from germline, CDR1 is SGHNT and CDR2 is YYREEE (reference sequence).

This clone has just one count. V usage is TRBV5-4 and J usage is TRBJ1-1; D is perhaps TRBD1 (6 bases). Trimming took off 0 bases at V and 6 bases at J, with 12 bases between the two ends. The germline CDR1 and CDR2 sequences are SGHNT and YYREEE (reference sequence). This CDR3 has 14 amino acids. CDR3 bases: TGTGCCAGCAGCTTGGACAGGGCCAGAGCTGAAGCTTTCTTT. Residues: CASSLDRARAEAFF.

This chain links TRBV5-1 with TRBJ2-7; 9 bases fit TRBD1. V was pared by 4 bases and J by 2 bases, with 10 bases of the junction left unmatched. Per the germline V gene, CDR1 is SGHRS and CDR2 is YFSETQ. The CDR3 extends over 16 amino acids. The CDR3 loop is CASSTYAGTGTYEQYF. The CDR3 DNA sequence: TGCGCCAGCAGCACATATGCCGGGACAGGGACCTACGAGCAGTACTTC.

V and J are TRBV28 and TRBJ2-3; weak D call: TRBD2 (6 bases). Germline-derived CDR1 and CDR2 are MDHEN and SYDVKM. Trimming took off 5 bases at V and 2 bases at J, with 11 bases between the two ends. The CDR3 spans 14 residues. DNA of the CDR3: TGTGCCAGCAGTCCGGGGACTTCCACAGATACGCAGTATTTT. Protein: CASSPGTSTDTQYF.

This rearrangement joins TRBV20-1 to TRBJ2-5; possibly TRBD1 for D (6 bases). This CDR3 region has 8 residues. In germline, CDR1 is DFQATT, CDR2 SNEGSKA (reference sequence). The CDR3 loop is CLRGSQYF. CDR3 DNA sequence: TGCCTAAGGGGGTCCCAGTACTTC.

This clone was counted a single time. The genes are TRBV5-6 and TRBJ2-5; TRBD2 matches 12 bases. V lost 0 bases to trimming and J lost 5 bases; unmatched junction nucleotides: 11. Looked up from germline, CDR1 is SGHDT and CDR2 is YYEEEE. This CDR3 has 18 amino acids. CDR3 loop: CASSLAWASGRALETQYF. The CDR3 region has the DNA TGTGCCAGCAGCTTGGCTTGGGCTAGCGGGAGGGCCTTGGAGACCCAGTACTTC. The entire variable domain, with the rest obtained from reference TRBV5-6 and TRBJ2-5, is as follows: DAGVTQSPTHLIKTRGQQVTLRCSPKSGHDTVSWYQQALGQGPQFIFQYYEEEERQRGNFPDRFSGHQFPNYSSELNVNALLLGDSALYLCASSLAWASGRALETQYFGPGTRLLVL.